This T cell receptor (beta chain) derives from a study of T-cell reconstitution after alpha-beta-depleted transplantation in children (dated by TCRdb to the mid-2010s). Regarding the complete study: T-cell immune reconstitution after TCRalphabeta/CD19-depleted allogeneic hematopoietic cell transplantation in children was quantitatively tracked in the study by means of TCR repertoire profiling.

As regards this clonotype: Which antigen it targets is not known. No much larger clone exists at a distance of one base, and base qualities are not known.

The library relied on PCR. For sequencing, an Illumina HiSeq 2500 was employed. Molecular barcoding was employed in the preparation of TCR libraries, with unique molecular identifiers being used to normalize TCRbeta repertoire quantification. TCRdb's own reprocessing of the public reads used fastp at Q25 and MiXCR and kept productive beta chains. CDR3 protein duplicates are merged, each entry listing the most common genes and DNA. The table for this sample lists hundreds of thousands of distinct CDR3 sequences; about 10% of them were counted only once. Less than 5% of the sample is held by the ten biggest clonotypes. The receptor was isolated from a human donor who donated a stem cell graft to a child with acute myeloid leukemia. Here the sequenced sample was PBMCs from the stem cell graft donor, taken from the stem cell graft.

The DNA reads as follows: TGTGCCAGCAGATTCCTCGAGGTTAACCCCGAGGGGAATGAGCAGTTCTTC. This sequence encodes CASRFLEVNPEGNEQFF. The V and J genes are TRBV6-5 and TRBJ2-1, with the D gene tentatively TRBD1 or TRBD2, based on 5 matching bases in each. V and J are truncated by 6 bases and 7 bases respectively, leaving an intervening sequence of 25 bases. For CDR1 and CDR2, the germline V gene lists MNHEY and SVGAGI. Counted from cysteine to phenylalanine, this CDR3 has 17 amino acids. This entry keeps only the CDR3 DNA: 51 bases, framed from base 1.